The source of this T cell receptor (beta chain) is a study of blood T cell repertoires in COVID-19. Study as a whole: Sources were T cells, B-cell-depleted T cells, or PBMCs; the material itself was cDNA or gDNA.

This clone was seen only once. Germline V gene lookup returns CDR1 SGHDT and CDR2 YYEEEE. CDR3 length equals 13 residues. Trimming shortened V by 0 bases and J by 14 bases, and 14 bases separated the two germline ends. Authors' methods: Counts of nucleated cells, estimated from reference gene primer amplification, were obtained. Assay used: immunoSEQ multiplex PCR; TCRdb lists only in-frame clones, some missing. That table gives V, J and clone size, and the DNA gave D and trimming. The repertoire holds a few hundred thousand clones, over 80% seen once, with 3.5% to 5.5% in the top ten. The gene calls are TRBV5-6 and TRBJ1-4; no reliable D call. The material sequenced was peripheral blood. The origin of this receptor is a man aged 55 to 70 who had recovered from COVID-19. The CDR3 bases are TGTGCCAGCAGCTTGGCCAACGGGGTAGGGCTGTTTTTT. Translation: CASSLANGVGLFF.